This TCR beta chain comes out of a study of cytomegalovirus exposure and HLA in healthy donors. Per the germline V gene, CDR1 is SGHTS and CDR2 is YDEGEE. The CDR3 covers 13 residues. The ends lost 4 bases at V and 4 bases at J; junction bases unmatched: 4. Clones were sequenced by immunoSEQ multiplex PCR, and TCRdb holds only the in-frame ones, with some missing. The table shows 130,000 to 150,000 clones, with roughly nine tenths occurring only once. This clonotype was obtained from a woman aged 18-29 years in good health and CMV-seropositive. This rearrangement joins TRBV5-8 to TRBJ1-2, with 7 bases aligning to TRBD1. The specimen was PBMCs. The CDR3 region has the DNA TGTGCCAGCAGCCCAGGGGGTTTCTATGGCTACACCTTC. It encodes CASSPGGFYGYTF.